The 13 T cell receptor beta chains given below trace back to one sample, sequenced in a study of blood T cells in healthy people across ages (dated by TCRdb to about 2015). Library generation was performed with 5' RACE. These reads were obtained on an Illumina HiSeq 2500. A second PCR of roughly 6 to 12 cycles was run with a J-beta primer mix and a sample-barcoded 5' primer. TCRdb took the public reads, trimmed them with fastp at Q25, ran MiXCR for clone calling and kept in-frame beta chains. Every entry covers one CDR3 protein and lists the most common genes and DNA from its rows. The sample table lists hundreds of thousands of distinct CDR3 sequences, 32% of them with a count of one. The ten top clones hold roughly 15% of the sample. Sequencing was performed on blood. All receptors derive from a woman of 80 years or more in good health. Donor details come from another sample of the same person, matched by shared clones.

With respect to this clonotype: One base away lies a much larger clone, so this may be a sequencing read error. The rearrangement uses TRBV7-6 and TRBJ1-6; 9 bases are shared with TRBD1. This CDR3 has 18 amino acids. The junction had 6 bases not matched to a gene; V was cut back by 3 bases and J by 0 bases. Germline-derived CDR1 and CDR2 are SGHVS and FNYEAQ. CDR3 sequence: CASSFWGQGSSYNSPLHF. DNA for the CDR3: TGTGCCAGCAGCTTCTGGGGACAGGGAAGCTCCTATAATTCACCCCTCCACTTT.

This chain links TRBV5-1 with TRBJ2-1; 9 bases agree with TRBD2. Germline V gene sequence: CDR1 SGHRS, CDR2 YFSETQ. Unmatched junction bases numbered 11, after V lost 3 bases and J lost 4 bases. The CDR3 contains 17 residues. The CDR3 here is CASSSFRLAAKYNEQFF. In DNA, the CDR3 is TGCGCCAGCAGCTCGTTTCGACTAGCGGCTAAATACAATGAGCAGTTCTTC. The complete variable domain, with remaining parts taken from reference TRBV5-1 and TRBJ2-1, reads KAGVTQTPRYLIKTRGQQVTLSCSPISGHRSVSWYQQTPGQGLQFLFEYFSETQRNKGNFPGRFSGRQFSNSRSEMNVSTLELGDSALYLCASSSFRLAAKYNEQFFGPGTRLTVL.

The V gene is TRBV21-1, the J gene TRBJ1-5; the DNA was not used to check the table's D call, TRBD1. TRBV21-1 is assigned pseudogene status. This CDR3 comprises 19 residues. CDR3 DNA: TGTGCCAGCAGCAAAGTGCCCCTGAGGACAGGAGTTAGCAATCAGCCCCAGCATTTT. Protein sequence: CASSKVPLRTGVSNQPQHF.

This CDR3 is CAWSLAIEQYF. In DNA, the CDR3 is TGTGCCTGGAGCCTAGCGATCGAGCAGTACTTC. V gene TRBV30 combines with J gene TRBJ2-5; D possibly corresponds to TRBD2 (6 bases). The J call may be mistaken, given a closer DNA end match to TRBJ2-7. This CDR3 has 11 amino acids. The germline CDR1 and CDR2 sequences are GTSNPN and SVGIG (reference sequence).

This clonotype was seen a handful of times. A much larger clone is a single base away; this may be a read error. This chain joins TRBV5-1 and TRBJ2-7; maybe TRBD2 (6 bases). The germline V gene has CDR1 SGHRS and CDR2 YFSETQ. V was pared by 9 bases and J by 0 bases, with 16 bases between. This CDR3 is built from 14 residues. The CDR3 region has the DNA TGCGCCACCTGGGGAGGAGTAAGCTCCTACGAGCAGTACTTC. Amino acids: CATWGGVSSYEQYF. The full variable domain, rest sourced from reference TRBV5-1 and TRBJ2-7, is KAGVTQTPRYLIKTRGQQVTLSCSPISGHRSVSWYQQTPGQGLQFLFEYFSETQRNKGNFPGRFSGRQFSNSRSEMNVSTLELGDSALYLCATWGGVSSYEQYFGPGTRLTVT.

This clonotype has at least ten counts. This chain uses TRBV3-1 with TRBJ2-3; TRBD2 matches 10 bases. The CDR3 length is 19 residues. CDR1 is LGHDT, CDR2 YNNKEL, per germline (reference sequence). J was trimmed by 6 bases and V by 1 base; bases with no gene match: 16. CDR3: CASSQAPLLAGGPADTQYF. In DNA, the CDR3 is TGTGCCAGCAGCCAAGCCCCCCTTTTAGCGGGGGGCCCCGCGGATACGCAGTATTTT.

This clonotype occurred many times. The CDR3 is CASSFGQVDEKLFF. The DNA for the CDR3 is TGCGCCAGCAGCTTTGGACAGGTCGACGAAAAACTGTTTTTT. The gene calls are TRBV5-1 and TRBJ1-4; 7 nucleotides agree with TRBD1. Trimming took 2 bases from V and 8 from J; bases not matched to a gene: 6. The germline gives CDR1 SGHRS, CDR2 YFSETQ. The CDR3 has 14 residues.

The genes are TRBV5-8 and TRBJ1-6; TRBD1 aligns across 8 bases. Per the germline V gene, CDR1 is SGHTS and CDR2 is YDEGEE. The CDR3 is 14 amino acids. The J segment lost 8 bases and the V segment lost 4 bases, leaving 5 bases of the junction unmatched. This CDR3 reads CASSRQGRDSPLHF. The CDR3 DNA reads TGTGCCAGCAGCCGACAGGGGAGGGATTCACCCCTCCACTTT. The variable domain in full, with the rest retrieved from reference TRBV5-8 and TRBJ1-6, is EAGVTQSPTHLIKTRGQQATLRCSPISGHTSVYWYQQALGLGLQFLLWYDEGEERNRGNFPPRFSGRQFPNYSSELNVNALELEDSALYLCASSRQGRDSPLHFGNGTRLTVT.

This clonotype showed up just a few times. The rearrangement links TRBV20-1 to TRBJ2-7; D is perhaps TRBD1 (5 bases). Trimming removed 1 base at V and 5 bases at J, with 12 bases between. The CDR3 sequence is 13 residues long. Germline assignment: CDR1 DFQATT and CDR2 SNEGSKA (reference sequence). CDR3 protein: CSARGQGWDEQYF. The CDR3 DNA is TGCAGTGCTAGAGGCCAGGGCTGGGACGAGCAGTACTTC.

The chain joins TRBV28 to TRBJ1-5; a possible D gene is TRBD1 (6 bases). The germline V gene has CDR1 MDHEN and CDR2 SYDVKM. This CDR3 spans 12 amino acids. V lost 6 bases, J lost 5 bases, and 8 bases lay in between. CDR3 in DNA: TGTGCCAGCAGGCAGGGGTATCAGCCCCAGCATTTT. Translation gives CASRQGYQPQHF.

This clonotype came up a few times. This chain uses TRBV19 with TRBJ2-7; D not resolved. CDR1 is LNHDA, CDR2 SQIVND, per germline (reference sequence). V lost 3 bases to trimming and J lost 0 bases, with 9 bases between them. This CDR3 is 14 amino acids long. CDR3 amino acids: CASSISLNSYEQYF. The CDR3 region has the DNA TGTGCCAGTAGTATCTCTCTCAACTCCTACGAGCAGTACTTC.

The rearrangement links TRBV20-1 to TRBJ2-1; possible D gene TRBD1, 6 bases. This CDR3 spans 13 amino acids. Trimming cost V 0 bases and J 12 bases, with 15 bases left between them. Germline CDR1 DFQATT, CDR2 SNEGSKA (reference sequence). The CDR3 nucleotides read TGCAGTGCTAGAGATCCTGGACAGAGCCGGCAGTTCTTC. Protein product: CSARDPGQSRQFF.

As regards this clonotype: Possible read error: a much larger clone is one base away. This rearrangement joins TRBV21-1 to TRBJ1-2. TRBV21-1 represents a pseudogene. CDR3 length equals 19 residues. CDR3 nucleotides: TGTGCCAGCAGCCCTATGGCGAGGGCCAGGGCAGGGACTAACTATGGCTACACCTTC. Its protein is CASSPMARARAGTNYGYTF.